The rows below give T cell receptor beta chains drawn from one sample of a study of Graves' ophthalmopathy and Graves' hyperthyroidism. TCRdb itself ran the multiplex PCR reads through MiXCR, one entry per CDR3 protein. This table holds roughly 160,000 distinct CDR3 sequences, roughly two fifths found once. The source material was peripheral blood. Receptors originate from a young man with Graves' ophthalmopathy. The CDR3 runs from the conserved cysteine through the conserved F or W. The order of the fields is V gene, D gene, clone size, J gene, CDR3 DNA, CDR3 protein. D genes are given only for firm matches. Clone size is stated in some rows and not others, as once, few, many or a class when expanded.

V gene: TRBV7-2
D gene: .
clone size: many
J gene: TRBJ1-4
CDR3 DNA: TGTGCCAGCAGCGGGAGGACACAGGAAAAACTGTTTTTT
CDR3 protein: CASSGRTQEKLFF

V gene: TRBV2
D gene: TRBD1
clone size: .
J gene: TRBJ1-1
CDR3 DNA: TGTGCCAGCAGGAACAGGGGAAACACTGAAGCTTTCTTT
CDR3 protein: CASRNRGNTEAFF

V gene: TRBV5-7
D gene: .
clone size: .
J gene: TRBJ2-5
CDR3 DNA: TGTGCCAGCAGCTTGTTGACAGACCAAGAGACCCAGTACTTC
CDR3 protein: CASSLLTDQETQYF

V gene: TRBV5-1
D gene: TRBD1
clone size: many
J gene: TRBJ1-2
CDR3 DNA: TGCGCCAGCAGTTCTGACAGGGGGCATGGCTACACCTTC
CDR3 protein: CASSSDRGHGYTF

V gene: TRBV6-5
D gene: .
clone size: once
J gene: TRBJ2-2
CDR3 DNA: TGTGCCAGCAGCTTAGATCGCCTCGGGGAGCTGTTTTTT
CDR3 protein: CASSLDRLGELFF

V gene: TRBV5-1
D gene: .
clone size: many
J gene: TRBJ1-2
CDR3 DNA: TGCGCCAGCAGCTTGGCCGACACCCTAAACTATGGCTACACCTTC
CDR3 protein: CASSLADTLNYGYTF

V gene: TRBV6-2/TRBV6-3
D gene: TRBD1
clone size: .
J gene: TRBJ1-5
CDR3 DNA: TGTGCCAGCAGTTACCAGGGACAGGGGGCCCAGCCCCAGCATTTT
CDR3 protein: CASSYQGQGAQPQHF

V gene: TRBV6-5
D gene: .
clone size: many
J gene: TRBJ1-2
CDR3 DNA: TGTGCCAGCAGTTACTCGATCGGGGCTTTGTCGGATGGCTACACCTTC
CDR3 protein: CASSYSIGALSDGYTF

V gene: TRBV5-1
D gene: TRBD1
clone size: once
J gene: TRBJ2-6
CDR3 DNA: TGCGCCAGCAGCAAGCAGGGGGCTGGGGCCAACGTCCTGACTTTC
CDR3 protein: CASSKQGAGANVLTF

V gene: TRBV2
D gene: .
clone size: many
J gene: TRBJ2-4
CDR3 DNA: TGTGCCAGCACCCAGGTGGACATAGCCAAAAACATTCAGTACTTC
CDR3 protein: CASTQVDIAKNIQYF

V gene: TRBV12-3/TRBV12-4
D gene: .
clone size: .
J gene: TRBJ1-5
CDR3 DNA: TGTGCCAGCAGTTTAAAGGTGTCGCCCCAGCATTTT
CDR3 protein: CASSLKVSPQHF

V gene: TRBV10-3
D gene: .
clone size: many
J gene: TRBJ1-5
CDR3 DNA: TGTGCCATCAGTGAGTCGCCCGGGGGCAATCAGCCCCAGCATTTT
CDR3 protein: CAISESPGGNQPQHF

V gene: TRBV12-3/TRBV12-4
D gene: .
clone size: many
J gene: TRBJ1-5
CDR3 DNA: TGTGCCAGCAGTTTCGTGGGAAACAGCAATCAGCCCCAGCATTTT
CDR3 protein: CASSFVGNSNQPQHF

V gene: TRBV6-1
D gene: .
clone size: .
J gene: TRBJ1-1
CDR3 DNA: TGTGCCAGCAGAAAGGACAGTTTACCTGAAGCTTTCTTT
CDR3 protein: CASRKDSLPEAFF

V gene: TRBV7-6
D gene: .
clone size: .
J gene: TRBJ2-7
CDR3 DNA: TGTGCCAGCAGCCTCGATGACAGGGAGGGGTACGAGCAGTACTTC
CDR3 protein: CASSLDDREGYEQYF

V gene: TRBV12-3/TRBV12-4
D gene: TRBD1
clone size: .
J gene: TRBJ2-2
CDR3 DNA: TGCGCCAGCCGAAGGGACAGGGGGAACACCGGGGAGCTGTTTTTT
CDR3 protein: CASRRDRGNTGELFF

V gene: TRBV6-1
D gene: TRBD2
clone size: .
J gene: TRBJ2-7
CDR3 DNA: TGTGCCAGCAGTGAAAGTGGACTAGCCTACGAGCAGTACTTC
CDR3 protein: CASSESGLAYEQYF

V gene: TRBV12-3/TRBV12-4
D gene: .
clone size: .
J gene: TRBJ2-7
CDR3 DNA: TGTGCCAGCATTTACGGGAACGGGGAGCAGTACTTC
CDR3 protein: CASIYGNGEQYF

V gene: TRBV12-3/TRBV12-4
D gene: .
clone size: many
J gene: TRBJ1-2
CDR3 DNA: TGTGCCAGCAGTTTTCACGGAAACTGTGGCTACACCTTC
CDR3 protein: CASSFHGNCGYTF

V gene: TRBV19
D gene: .
clone size: .
J gene: TRBJ1-2
CDR3 DNA: TGTGCCAGTAGGGATACAGGGATCCTTAACTATGGCTACACCTTC
CDR3 protein: CASRDTGILNYGYTF

V gene: TRBV5-1
D gene: .
clone size: .
J gene: TRBJ2-7
CDR3 DNA: TGCGCCAGCAGGGGAAGTAATGGACGGTTATACGACGAGCAGTACTTC
CDR3 protein: CASRGSNGRLYDEQYF

V gene: TRBV7-2
D gene: .
clone size: many
J gene: TRBJ2-5
CDR3 DNA: TGTGCCAGCAGCTCGACAGAGGCCCAGTACTTC
CDR3 protein: CASSSTEAQYF

V gene: TRBV12-3/TRBV12-4
D gene: .
clone size: once
J gene: TRBJ2-7
CDR3 DNA: TGTGCCAGCAAGGATAGCGGCTACGAGCAGTACTTC
CDR3 protein: CASKDSGYEQYF

V gene: TRBV7-3
D gene: .
clone size: .
J gene: TRBJ2-7
CDR3 DNA: TGTGCCAGCAGCTTAACGTTTGCGGACGAGCAGTACTTC
CDR3 protein: CASSLTFADEQYF

V gene: TRBV10-2
D gene: TRBD2
clone size: .
J gene: TRBJ2-7
CDR3 DNA: TGCGCCAGCACCGGGCCTAGCGGGGGCTACGAGCAGTACTTC
CDR3 protein: CASTGPSGGYEQYF

V gene: TRBV28
D gene: .
clone size: few
J gene: TRBJ2-5
CDR3 DNA: TGTGCCAGCCTACCTGACAGGGAGGCGGTCCAAGAGACCCAGTACTTC
CDR3 protein: CASLPDREAVQETQYF

V gene: TRBV6-5
D gene: TRBD1
clone size: .
J gene: TRBJ2-7
CDR3 DNA: TGTGCCAGCAGTTACCCCCTGACAGGGGCCTACGAGCAGTACTTC
CDR3 protein: CASSYPLTGAYEQYF

V gene: TRBV12-3/TRBV12-4
D gene: .
clone size: many
J gene: TRBJ1-1
CDR3 DNA: TGTGCCAGCAACTCCCGAGGGGACACTGAAGCTTTCTTT
CDR3 protein: CASNSRGDTEAFF

V gene: TRBV10-3
D gene: .
clone size: .
J gene: TRBJ2-7
CDR3 DNA: TGTGCCATCAGTGAGTCGGGGAGCTCCTACGAGCAGTACTTC
CDR3 protein: CAISESGSSYEQYF

V gene: TRBV6-1
D gene: .
clone size: many
J gene: TRBJ2-7
CDR3 DNA: TGTGCCAGCAGGGATTACTACGAGCAGTACTTC
CDR3 protein: CASRDYYEQYF

V gene: TRBV28
D gene: TRBD1
clone size: .
J gene: TRBJ2-2
CDR3 DNA: TGTGCCAGCAGTATTGGACAGGGGAACACCGGGGAGCTGTTTTTT
CDR3 protein: CASSIGQGNTGELFF

V gene: TRBV6-2/TRBV6-3
D gene: .
clone size: many
J gene: TRBJ2-2
CDR3 DNA: TGTGCCAGCAGTTACTGGGGTTCAGGCGGGGAGCTGTTTTTT
CDR3 protein: CASSYWGSGGELFF

V gene: TRBV6-5
D gene: .
clone size: .
J gene: TRBJ1-3
CDR3 DNA: TGTGCCAGCAGTTACCTTCCGTTAGACACCATATATTTT
CDR3 protein: CASSYLPLDTIYF

V gene: TRBV3-1
D gene: .
clone size: many
J gene: TRBJ2-7
CDR3 DNA: TGTGCCAGCACCCCCGGCCGAAGCGAAGAAGCCTACGAGCAGTACTTC
CDR3 protein: CASTPGRSEEAYEQYF

V gene: TRBV6-1
D gene: .
clone size: few
J gene: TRBJ1-1
CDR3 DNA: TGTGCCAGCAGTCCCCAGACAGGTCTGAACACTGAAGCTTTCTTT
CDR3 protein: CASSPQTGLNTEAFF

V gene: TRBV6-2/TRBV6-3
D gene: TRBD1
clone size: .
J gene: TRBJ2-7
CDR3 DNA: TGTGCCAGCAGTCGAGCTGCGGGACAGGGGATCTACGAGCAGTACTTC
CDR3 protein: CASSRAAGQGIYEQYF

V gene: TRBV28
D gene: TRBD1
clone size: .
J gene: TRBJ2-7
CDR3 DNA: TGTGCCAGCAGTCAACAGGGGTTGTACGAGCAGTACTTC
CDR3 protein: CASSQQGLYEQYF

V gene: TRBV30
D gene: .
clone size: many
J gene: TRBJ1-2
CDR3 DNA: TGTGCCTCAGATCCAGGGTTGGGATACACCTTC
CDR3 protein: CASDPGLGYTF

V gene: TRBV13
D gene: TRBD2
clone size: .
J gene: TRBJ2-5
CDR3 DNA: TGTGCCAGCAGCTTAGGTCGAGCGGGGGGCGCAGAGACCCAGTACTTC
CDR3 protein: CASSLGRAGGAETQYF

V gene: TRBV5-1
D gene: .
clone size: many
J gene: TRBJ1-1
CDR3 DNA: TGCGCCAGCAGCTTGGGACCGCAGAACACTGAAGCTTTCTTT
CDR3 protein: CASSLGPQNTEAFF

V gene: TRBV11-2
D gene: TRBD2
clone size: many
J gene: TRBJ2-5
CDR3 DNA: TGTGCCAGCAGCCCGTGGACTAGCGGGATGGGGACCCAGTACTTC
CDR3 protein: CASSPWTSGMGTQYF

V gene: TRBV19
D gene: TRBD2
clone size: .
J gene: TRBJ2-7
CDR3 DNA: TGTGCCAGTAGTTCAACCGGGACTAGCGGGCGAGCCTACGAGCAGTACTTC
CDR3 protein: CASSSTGTSGRAYEQYF

V gene: TRBV28
D gene: .
clone size: many
J gene: TRBJ2-4
CDR3 DNA: TGTGCCAGCAGTTCTGGACCCCCTCAAGACATTCAGTACTTC
CDR3 protein: CASSSGPPQDIQYF

V gene: TRBV12-3/TRBV12-4
D gene: TRBD1
clone size: .
J gene: TRBJ1-2
CDR3 DNA: TGTGCCAGCAGAATATGGGACAGGGTCTATGGCTACACCTTC
CDR3 protein: CASRIWDRVYGYTF

V gene: TRBV7-9
D gene: TRBD1
clone size: .
J gene: TRBJ2-7
CDR3 DNA: TGTGCCAGCAGCTACGAGGGGGCCGGCGAGCAGTACTTC
CDR3 protein: CASSYEGAGEQYF

V gene: TRBV7-9
D gene: .
clone size: many
J gene: TRBJ2-2
CDR3 DNA: TGTGCCAGCAGCTTACAGGGTGGCTTGTCCGGGGAGCTGTTTTTT
CDR3 protein: CASSLQGGLSGELFF

V gene: TRBV6-5
D gene: .
clone size: many
J gene: TRBJ1-1
CDR3 DNA: TGTGCCAGCAGTTACTGGGGCCCAGGGAAGGGGGCTTTCTTT
CDR3 protein: CASSYWGPGKGAFF

V gene: TRBV5-1
D gene: TRBD2
clone size: many
J gene: TRBJ2-5
CDR3 DNA: TGCGCCAGCAGCTTAGGACTAGCGGCCCGGGAGACCCAGTACTTC
CDR3 protein: CASSLGLAARETQYF

V gene: TRBV9
D gene: .
clone size: many
J gene: TRBJ2-5
CDR3 DNA: TGTGCCAGCAGCGCCAACGGGGACCAAGAGACCCAGTACTTC
CDR3 protein: CASSANGDQETQYF

V gene: TRBV6-1
D gene: .
clone size: .
J gene: TRBJ1-3
CDR3 DNA: TGTGCCAGGCCAGAGGCGGGGGTATGCAACACCATATATTTT
CDR3 protein: CARPEAGVCNTIYF

V gene: TRBV6-1
D gene: .
clone size: .
J gene: TRBJ1-6
CDR3 DNA: TGTGCCAGCAGTGGGTCTGATTCACCCCTCCACTTT
CDR3 protein: CASSGSDSPLHF

V gene: TRBV20-1
D gene: TRBD1
clone size: many
J gene: TRBJ1-2
CDR3 DNA: TGCAGTGCTAGAAAGGCCAATCCGGGACAGGGTTACGGCTACACCTTC
CDR3 protein: CSARKANPGQGYGYTF

V gene: TRBV25-1
D gene: TRBD1
clone size: many
J gene: TRBJ1-1
CDR3 DNA: TGTGCCAGCAGTGACAACAGGGGTCCGGATGAAGCTTTCTTT
CDR3 protein: CASSDNRGPDEAFF